One and the same sample provided the 19 T cell receptor beta chains below, sequenced in a study of blood T cells in healthy people across ages. The second PCR ran about 6 to 11 cycles with a sample-barcoded 5' primer and J-beta primers. Using its own MiXCR run on the 5' RACE reads, TCRdb lists one record per CDR3 protein. The table records about 1.4 million distinct CDR3 sequences, 55% to 75% of them present only once. Specimen: blood. The source of these receptors is a man between 18 and 29 years old in good health.

This clonotype has only a few counts. V is TRBV6-5 and J is TRBJ2-4, with D uncertain. Trimming took off 8 bases at V and 9 bases at J, with 14 bases between the two ends. Germline V gives CDR1 MNHEY, CDR2 SVGAGI. This CDR3 has 12 amino acids. This chain's CDR3 is CASGPGYPIQYF. In DNA form, the CDR3 reads TGTGCCAGCGGCCCCGGGTACCCCATTCAGTACTTC.

This clonotype was observed a few times. The chain employs TRBV7-2 and TRBJ2-3; D is ambiguous. V lost 5 bases and J 1 base, leaving 10 bases between the germline ends. From germline, CDR1 is SGHTA and CDR2 FQGNSA. The CDR3 is made up of 14 amino acids. Here the CDR3 reads CASSPISGTDTQYF. The CDR3 coding sequence is TGTGCCAGCAGCCCGATATCCGGCACAGATACGCAGTATTTT. Full variable domain (remainder filled in from reference TRBV7-2 and TRBJ2-3): GAGVSQSPSNKVTEKGKDVELRCDPISGHTALYWYRQSLGQGLEFLIYFQGNSAPDKSGLPSDRFSAERTGGSVSTLTIQRTQQEDSAVYLCASSPISGTDTQYFGPGTRLTVL.

This clonotype was counted a few times. The chain recombines TRBV28 with TRBJ1-4; weak D call: TRBD1 (6 bases). The V and J ends lost 3 bases and 4 bases respectively, with 9 bases between them. Per germline, CDR1 MDHEN and CDR2 SYDVKM. This CDR3 spans 14 amino acids. The CDR3 coding sequence is TGTGCCAGCAGTTTGGGACAAATTAATGAAAAACTGTTTTTT. Translated: CASSLGQINEKLFF.

The CDR3 loop reads CSVDRREEQYF. Here the CDR3 DNA reads TGCAGCGTTGACCGGCGAGAAGAGCAGTACTTC. The chain joins TRBV29-1 to TRBJ2-5; no reliable D call. Trimming removed 3 bases at V and 11 bases at J, with 13 bases between. Germline V lookup: CDR1 SQVTM, CDR2 ANQGSEA. CDR3 length equals 11 residues.

This clonotype appeared a few times. V usage is TRBV7-9 and J usage is TRBJ2-1; 11 positions agree with TRBD1. The CDR3 is 16 residues long. The V gene end was trimmed by 4 bases and the J gene end by 7 bases; junction bases not matched to a gene: 9. Germline CDR1 reads SEHNR; CDR2 reads FQNEAQ (reference sequence). CDR3 coding DNA: TGTGCCAGCAGCTCCTACGGACAGGGGGCCTTGAATGAGCAGTTCTTC. It specifies CASSSYGQGALNEQFF.

This clonotype was counted a few times. The chain joins TRBV5-1 to TRBJ1-2; TRBD1 might be the D (5 bases). The V gene's germline CDR1 is SGHRS and CDR2 YFSETQ. This CDR3 spans 13 amino acids. V gave up 1 base and J gave up 3 bases, with 7 bases separating them. The CDR3 here is CASSLKGYYGYTF. The CDR3 DNA sequence: TGCGCCAGCAGCTTGAAGGGGTACTATGGCTACACCTTC. The full variable domain, its missing parts supplied by reference TRBV5-1 and TRBJ1-2, is KAGVTQTPRYLIKTRGQQVTLSCSPISGHRSVSWYQQTPGQGLQFLFEYFSETQRNKGNFPGRFSGRQFSNSRSEMNVSTLELGDSALYLCASSLKGYYGYTFGSGTRLTVV.

This clonotype was found a few times. The chain recombines TRBV6-2 or TRBV6-3 with TRBJ1-1; D unresolved. From germline, CDR1 is MNHEY and CDR2 SVGEGT. V gave up 7 bases and J gave up 3 bases, with 15 bases separating them. CDR3 size: 14 residues. For the CDR3, the DNA is TGTGCCAGCAAGGGTTTCCTAAGGGACACTGAAGCTTTCTTT. Protein sequence: CASKGFLRDTEAFF.

The J gene is TRBJ1-5, the V gene TRBV7-9; D gene uncertain. Germline CDR1 SEHNR, CDR2 FQNEAQ (reference sequence). This CDR3 region has 13 residues. V lost 1 base to trimming and J lost 9 bases, with 10 bases between them. As DNA, the CDR3 is TGTGCCAGCAGCTTAGGTCAGGATCGGCCCCAGCATTTT. Translation: CASSLGQDRPQHF.

CDR3 bases: TGTGCCAGCAGTTTTCCTAGCGGGAGGTCCCGAAACACCGGGGAGCTGTTTTTT. Its protein product is CASSFPSGRSRNTGELFF. J is TRBJ2-2 and V is TRBV6-2 or TRBV6-3; 11 bases are a match to TRBD2. This CDR3 comprises 18 residues. The germline CDR1 and CDR2 sequences are MNHEY and SVGEGT. V lost 4 bases to trimming and J lost 2 bases; unmatched junction nucleotides: 9.

This clonotype came up a few times. The CDR3 DNA follows: TGCGCCAGCAGCTTGGCCCCCCGACAGGGGAGTGCAGATACGCAGTATTTT. Residues: CASSLAPRQGSADTQYF. The rearrangement uses TRBV5-1 and TRBJ2-3; TRBD1 aligns across 8 bases. The trim removed 0 bases at V and 4 bases at J, leaving 10 bases unmatched. This CDR3 contains 17 residues. Germline V gene lookup returns CDR1 SGHRS and CDR2 YFSETQ. Drawing the rest from reference TRBV5-1 and TRBJ2-3, the complete variable domain is KAGVTQTPRYLIKTRGQQVTLSCSPISGHRSVSWYQQTPGQGLQFLFEYFSETQRNKGNFPGRFSGRQFSNSRSEMNVSTLELGDSALYLCASSLAPRQGSADTQYFGPGTRLTVL.

V usage is TRBV5-1 and J usage is TRBJ2-7; D may be TRBD2 (5 bases). The V end lost 3 bases, the J end lost 2 bases, and 12 bases lay between the germline ends. The CDR3 length is 14 residues. The germline CDR1 and CDR2 sequences are SGHRS and YFSETQ. CDR3 coding DNA: TGCGCCAGCAGCTCGGACTTAAGGGCCTACGAGCAGTACTTC. Amino acid sequence: CASSSDLRAYEQYF. The whole variable domain, filled in from reference TRBV5-1 and TRBJ2-7, reads KAGVTQTPRYLIKTRGQQVTLSCSPISGHRSVSWYQQTPGQGLQFLFEYFSETQRNKGNFPGRFSGRQFSNSRSEMNVSTLELGDSALYLCASSSDLRAYEQYFGPGTRLTVT.

The rearrangement uses TRBV7-9 and TRBJ2-7; 7 bases are a match to TRBD1. Germline CDR1 is SEHNR and CDR2 is FQNEAQ (reference sequence). J was trimmed by 4 bases and V by 2 bases; bases with no gene match: 5. The length of the CDR3 is 14 residues. The CDR3 DNA reads TGTGCCAGCAGCTTAAGCCAGGGGGATTACGAGCAGTACTTC. This codes for CASSLSQGDYEQYF.

This clonotype was counted between two and nine times. The chain uses TRBV9 and TRBJ2-2; D gene uncertain. Germline values: CDR1 SGDLS, CDR2 YYNGEE. The V end lost 4 bases, the J end lost 0 bases, and 13 bases lay between the germline ends. CDR3 length equals 16 residues. CDR3 in DNA: TGTGCCAGCAGCCCTGGACGCCTATCGAACACCGGGGAGCTGTTTTTT. This encodes CASSPGRLSNTGELFF.

J is TRBJ1-5 and V is TRBV21-1; the table gives TRBD1 as D, unverified against the DNA. TRBV21-1 is reported as a pseudogene. The CDR3 length is 18 residues. DNA of the CDR3: TGTGCCATCGTGTCGGAGGGGGCGATAAGAATAGGAAATCAGCCCCAGCATTTT. Translating gives CAIVSEGAIRIGNQPQHF.

The J gene is TRBJ2-3, the V gene TRBV29-1; 10 bases map to TRBD2. V shed 7 bases, J shed 0 bases, and the junction held 10 bases outside the gene matches. The CDR3 is 16 residues long. The germline V gene has CDR1 SQVTM and CDR2 ANQGSEA. CDR3 in amino acids: CSAREGTSASTDTQYF. The CDR3 DNA reads as TGCAGCGCTAGGGAAGGGACTAGCGCCAGCACAGATACGCAGTATTTT.

The V call is TRBV2, the J call TRBJ2-3; D remains ambiguous. The CDR3 is 12 residues long. Germline assignment: CDR1 SNHLY and CDR2 FYNNEI. The V end was cut by 8 bases, the J end by 2 bases, with 8 bases between. The CDR3 DNA reads TGTGCCAGCGACTTATACACAGATACGCAGTATTTT. Its protein product is CASDLYTDTQYF.

This chain links TRBV7-9 with TRBJ2-1; maybe TRBD2 (6 bases). This CDR3 has 13 residues. Trimming left V 9 bases short and J 2 bases short, with 11 bases between. CDR1 SEHNR and CDR2 FQNEAQ come from the germline V gene (reference sequence). Here the CDR3 DNA reads TGTGCCAGTATAGCGGTTACCTACAATGAGCAGTTCTTC. Its translation: CASIAVTYNEQFF. The full variable domain, completed using reference TRBV7-9 and TRBJ2-1, is DTGVSQNPRHKITKRGQNVTFRCDPISEHNRLYWYRQTLGQGPEFLTYFQNEAQLEKSRLLSDRFSAERPKGSFSTLEIQRTEQGDSAMYLCASIAVTYNEQFFGPGTRLTVL.

The chain links TRBV12-5 to TRBJ2-1; D remains ambiguous. The V gene lost 1 base and the J gene lost 4 bases, with 5 bases spanning the gap. The germline V gene has CDR1 LGHNT and CDR2 FRNRAP. This CDR3 comprises 13 residues. The CDR3 DNA reads as TGTGCTAGTGGTTTGGACAGTTACAATGAGCAGTTCTTC. Its translation: CASGLDSYNEQFF.

J is TRBJ2-1 and V is TRBV24-1; the D gene is possibly TRBD1 (6 bases). The CDR3 contains 14 residues. V shed 9 bases and J shed 2 bases, with 13 bases lying between them. Germline CDR1 is KGHDR and CDR2 is SFDVKD. This CDR3 is CATSNPGAYNEQFF. CDR3 nucleotides: TGTGCCACCTCTAATCCAGGGGCCTACAATGAGCAGTTCTTC.